These T cell receptor beta chains were read from a single sample in a study of T cells after yellow fever vaccination. TCRdb re-analysed the 5' RACE reads in MiXCR, keeping a single row per CDR3 protein. The profile shows some 400,000 distinct CDR3 sequences, around 20% of them singletons. The starting material was PBMCs, obtained before the yellow fever booster vaccination. All receptors derive from a man aged 18 to 29 who received the YFV17D yellow fever vaccine. CDR3s include the opening cysteine and the closing phenylalanine or tryptophan. A D gene is named only where the DNA matches it firmly. Size tells how often a clone was seen (once, few, many) or the class of an expanded clone, and some rows leave it out.

length	J	V	D	size	CDR3	DNA
15	TRBJ2-1	TRBV7-9	TRBD1	few	CASSAAGTGYNEQFF	TGTGCCAGCAGCGCGGCCGGGACAGGGTACAATGAGCAGTTCTTC
12	TRBJ2-1	TRBV10-3	TRBD1	few	CATQDRENEQFF	TGTGCCACGCAGGACAGGGAAAATGAGCAGTTCTTC
11	TRBJ2-1	TRBV29-1	.	few	CSVERADEQFF	TGCAGCGTTGAGAGGGCGGATGAGCAGTTCTTC
17	TRBJ2-2	TRBV5-1	TRBD1	few	CASRLPGQGVDTGELFF	TGCGCCAGCCGCCTCCCGGGACAGGGGGTTGACACCGGGGAGCTGTTTTTT
10	TRBJ2-2	TRBV12-3/TRBV12-4	.	.	CASRGGELFF	TGTGCCAGCAGAGGGGGGGAGCTGTTTTTT
15	TRBJ2-6	TRBV6-5	.	few	CASSVTDSGANVLTF	TGTGCCAGCAGTGTGACGGACTCTGGGGCCAACGTCCTGACTTTC
14	TRBJ1-6	TRBV20-1	.	many	CSAMDLGPLGPLHF	TGCAGTGCGATGGACCTCGGGCCGTTGGGACCCCTCCACTTT
15	TRBJ2-3	TRBV5-1	.	few	CASSLDWGRGDTQYF	TGCGCCAGCAGCTTGGATTGGGGGCGCGGAGATACGCAGTATTTT
15	TRBJ2-2	TRBV5-1	TRBD2	few	CASGTLAGNTGELFF	TGCGCCAGCGGGACCTTAGCGGGGAACACCGGGGAGCTGTTTTTT
15	TRBJ2-7	TRBV18	TRBD1	many	CASSPDQVTGFKQYF	TGTGCCAGCTCACCCGACCAGGTGACAGGGTTCAAGCAGTACTTC
13	TRBJ2-7	TRBV29-1	.	.	CSVEGANLYEQYF	TGCAGCGTTGAGGGGGCCAACCTCTACGAGCAGTACTTC
14	TRBJ2-1	TRBV24-1	.	few	CATSDPRSYNEQFF	TGTGCCACCAGTGATCCAAGGTCCTACAATGAGCAGTTCTTC
13	TRBJ1-4	TRBV6-5	TRBD1	.	CASSSTGGNRLFF	TGTGCCAGCAGCTCAACAGGGGGAAATCGGCTGTTTTTT
15	TRBJ1-1	TRBV20-1	.	few	CSARDTRGENTEAFF	TGCAGTGCTAGAGATACCCGGGGAGAGAACACTGAAGCTTTCTTT
15	TRBJ2-3	TRBV18	.	few	CASSRLGDSTDTQYF	TGTGCCAGCTCTCGTCTCGGGGATAGCACAGATACGCAGTATTTT
14	TRBJ2-2	TRBV7-6	.	few	CASSGYANTGELFF	TGTGCCAGCAGCGGATACGCGAACACCGGGGAGCTGTTTTTT
14	TRBJ2-7	TRBV6-5	.	.	CASSSGRGLEKQYF	TGTGCCAGCAGTTCAGGCCGTGGGTTGGAAAAGCAGTACTTC
16	TRBJ2-2	TRBV6-5	.	.	CASNLASGWNTGELFF	TGTGCCAGCAATCTCGCCAGCGGGTGGAACACCGGGGAGCTGTTTTTT
16	TRBJ2-3	TRBV12-5	TRBD2	many	CASGLGGGAPEDTQYF	TGTGCTAGTGGTTTGGGCGGGGGGGCCCCCGAAGATACGCAGTATTTT
15	TRBJ1-1	TRBV6-4	.	.	CASAIDQGVMTEAFF	TGTGCCAGCGCCATAGATCAGGGAGTGATGACTGAAGCTTTCTTT
13	TRBJ1-2	TRBV12-3/TRBV12-4	.	few	CASSRAHTYGYTF	TGTGCCAGCAGTCGCGCGCACACCTATGGCTACACCTTC
12	TRBJ2-1	TRBV7-2	.	many	CASSQAGNEQFF	TGTGCCAGCAGCCAAGCAGGGAATGAGCAGTTCTTC
15	TRBJ2-5	TRBV28	TRBD2	.	CASAGLTSAQETQYF	TGTGCCAGCGCCGGACTGACTAGCGCCCAAGAGACCCAGTACTTC
13	TRBJ2-3	TRBV20-1	TRBD1	.	CSARGQGTDTQYF	TGCAGTGCCCGGGGACAGGGGACAGATACGCAGTATTTT
13	TRBJ2-2	TRBV12-3/TRBV12-4	TRBD1	few	CASSRGTGGELFF	TGTGCCAGCAGTCGAGGGACAGGCGGGGAGCTGTTTTTT